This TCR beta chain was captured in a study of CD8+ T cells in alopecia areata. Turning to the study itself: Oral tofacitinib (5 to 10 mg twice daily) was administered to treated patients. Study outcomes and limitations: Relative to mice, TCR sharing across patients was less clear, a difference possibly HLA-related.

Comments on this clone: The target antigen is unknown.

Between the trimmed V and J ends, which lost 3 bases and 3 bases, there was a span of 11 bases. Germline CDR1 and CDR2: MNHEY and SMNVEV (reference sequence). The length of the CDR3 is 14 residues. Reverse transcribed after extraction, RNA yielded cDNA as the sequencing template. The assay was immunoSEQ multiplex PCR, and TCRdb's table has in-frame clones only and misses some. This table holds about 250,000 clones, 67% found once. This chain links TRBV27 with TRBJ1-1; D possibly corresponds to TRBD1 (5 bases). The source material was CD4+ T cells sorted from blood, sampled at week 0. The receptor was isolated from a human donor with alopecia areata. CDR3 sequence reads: CASSLEGRDTEAFF. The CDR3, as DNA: TGTGCCAGCAGTTTGGAGGGGAGGGACACTGAAGCTTTCTTT.